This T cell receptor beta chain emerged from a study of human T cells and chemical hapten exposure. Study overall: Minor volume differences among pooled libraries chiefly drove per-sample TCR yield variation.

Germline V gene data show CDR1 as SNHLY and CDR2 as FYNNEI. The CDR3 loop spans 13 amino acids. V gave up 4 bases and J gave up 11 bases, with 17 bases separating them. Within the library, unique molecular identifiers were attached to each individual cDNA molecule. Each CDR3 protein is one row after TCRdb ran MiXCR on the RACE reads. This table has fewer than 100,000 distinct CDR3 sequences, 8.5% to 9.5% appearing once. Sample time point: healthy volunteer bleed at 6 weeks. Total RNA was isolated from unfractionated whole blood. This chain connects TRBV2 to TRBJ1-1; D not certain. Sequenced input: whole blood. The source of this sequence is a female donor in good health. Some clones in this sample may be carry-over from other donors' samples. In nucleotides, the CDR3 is TGTGCCAGCAGTGGGCTTTTAACCCCGGGCGCTTTCTTT. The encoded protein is CASSGLLTPGAFF.